The 11 T cell receptor beta chains reported below all come from one sample, sequenced in a study of cytomegalovirus exposure and HLA in healthy donors. The PCR employed 60 Vbeta primers together with 13 Jbeta primers. Generated by immunoSEQ multiplex PCR, the TCRdb table keeps only in-frame clones and is missing some. The repertoire includes roughly 49,000 clones, 81% of them detected once, and 2% to 2.5% sits in the top ten. Input material: PBMCs. The receptors here all came from a boy aged 5 to 17 in good health and CMV-seropositive.

This clone was recorded a few times. The sample holds other DNA sequences that translate to the same CDR3. The chain employs TRBV7-9 and TRBJ2-1; D remains ambiguous. CDR3 length: 12 amino acids. Trimming left V 5 bases short and J 2 bases short, with 4 bases between. CDR1 SEHNR and CDR2 FQNEAQ come from the germline V gene (reference sequence). CDR3 region: CASSPTYNEQFF. The CDR3 nucleotides read TGTGCCAGCAGCCCTACCTACAATGAGCAGTTCTTC.

This chain links TRBV21-1 with TRBJ1-3. TRBV21-1 is a pseudogene segment. The CDR3 has 15 amino acids. CDR3 in amino acids: CASPKRARSGNTIYF. The CDR3 nucleotides read TGTGCCAGCCCAAAGAGGGCAAGATCTGGAAACACCATATATTTT.

This sequence joins TRBV2 and TRBJ1-2; TRBD1 aligns across 7 bases. The CDR3 spans 13 residues. V dropped 4 bases and J dropped 3; count of bases not matched to a gene: 2. Germline V gene data show CDR1 as SNHLY and CDR2 as FYNNEI. The CDR3 DNA sequence: TGTGCCAGCAGTGGACAGGGCGACTATGGCTACACCTTC. Amino acid sequence: CASSGQGDYGYTF.

In its sample, this clone was seen a few times. V gene TRBV10-3 combines with J gene TRBJ1-1; D not resolved. The ends were cut back, 9 bases at V and 0 bases at J, with 17 bases in the middle. This CDR3 comprises 15 residues. From germline, CDR1 is ENHRY and CDR2 SYGVKD. CDR3: CAIRGHGEMNTEAFF. The DNA of the CDR3 is TGTGCCATTAGAGGGCATGGGGAGATGAACACTGAAGCTTTCTTT.

The chain has TRBV18 and TRBJ1-1, with unresolved D. CDR1 and CDR2 (germline): KGHSH, LQKENI. This CDR3 has 13 residues. V lost 6 bases and J lost 1, with 9 bases in between. CDR3 bases: TGTGCCAGCTCTCATGGAGGGAACACTGAAGCTTTCTTT. Its translation is CASSHGGNTEAFF.

The chain uses TRBV10-2 and TRBJ2-7; TRBD1 aligns across 10 bases. The CDR3 is 13 amino acids. Trimming took 6 bases from V and 7 from J; bases not matched to a gene: 6. Germline assignment: CDR1 WSHSY and CDR2 SAAADI. This chain's CDR3 is CASRRQGAEEQYF. CDR3 nucleotide sequence: TGCGCCAGCAGGAGACAGGGGGCCGAAGAGCAGTACTTC.

This clone was seen more than once but under ten times. This rearrangement joins TRBV5-6 to TRBJ1-1, with D perhaps TRBD1 (6 bases). V lost 4 bases to trimming and J lost 7 bases, with 11 bases between them. There are 12 residues in the CDR3. Germline V gives CDR1 SGHDT, CDR2 YYEEEE. The CDR3 DNA sequence: TGTGCCAGCAGCCCCGGGACACTTGAAGCTTTCTTT. Translation: CASSPGTLEAFF.

The V gene is TRBV19, the J gene TRBJ2-7; D remains unclear. Germline assignment: CDR1 LNHDA and CDR2 SQIVND (reference sequence). Trimming took 4 bases from V and 2 from J, leaving 9 bases between them. This CDR3 spans 13 amino acids. This CDR3 reads CASSTPRPYEQYF. CDR3 DNA: TGTGCCAGTAGTACCCCGCGTCCCTACGAGCAGTACTTC. Full variable domain (rest looked up from reference TRBV19 and TRBJ2-7): DGGITQSPKYLFRKEGQNVTLSCEQNLNHDAMYWYRQDPGQGLRLIYYSQIVNDFQKGDIAEGYSVSREKKESFPLTVTSAQKNPTAFYLCASSTPRPYEQYFGPGTRLTVT.

The chain employs TRBV11-2 and TRBJ1-2; D perhaps matches TRBD1 (5 bases). The germline V gene encodes CDR1 SGHAT and CDR2 FQNNGV. The germline V and J ends were trimmed by 5 bases and 8 bases, with 21 bases remaining between them. CDR3 length: 15 residues. The CDR3 bases are TGTGCCAGCAGCATGGGACTGCTAAGACGTGAGGGCTACACCTTC. Amino acids: CASSMGLLRREGYTF.

As for this clone: Other DNA sequences in this specimen translate into the identical CDR3. This chain joins TRBV5-6 and TRBJ2-5, with TRBD2 matching over 7 bases. Germline lookup yields CDR1 SGHDT and CDR2 YYEEEE. The CDR3 is 15 residues long. The V segment lost 3 bases and the J segment 5 bases; nucleotides outside the gene matches: 10. The chain's CDR3 is CASSYGLGSMETQYF. The CDR3, as DNA: TGTGCCAGCAGCTACGGACTAGGCAGCATGGAGACCCAGTACTTC.

The V and J genes are TRBV6-1 and TRBJ1-2, with D uncertain. Germline V gene lookup returns CDR1 MNHNS and CDR2 SASEGT. The CDR3 extends over 14 amino acids. Trimming took 2 bases from V and 3 from J, leaving 10 bases between them. The CDR3 sequence is CASSELGGDYGYTF. CDR3 in DNA: TGTGCCAGCAGTGAACTGGGCGGGGACTATGGCTACACCTTC.